This T cell receptor (beta chain) was sequenced during a study of regulatory T cells in long-lasting Graves disease. As for time point: persistent/refractory GD, antithyroid drugs over 5 years with positive TRAb. RNA from PBMCs was the source of the TCR library. The V gene's germline CDR1 is SGHNT and CDR2 YENEEA. The junction had 6 bases not matched to a gene; V was cut back by 5 bases and J by 0 bases. The CDR3 spans 18 residues. The sample holds a few counts of this clonotype. Relying on iRepertoire HTBI primers and Arm-PCR of CDR3 regions, the team built TCR beta libraries. MiXCR was run by TCRdb on the multiplex PCR reads, yielding one entry per CDR3 protein. Seen here are 400,000 or so distinct CDR3 sequences, 20% to 25% observed once, and the top ten hold 20% to 25%.

The sequence derives from a female donor with Graves disease. This chain uses TRBV11-3 with TRBJ2-6, with 11 bases identical to TRBD2. Sample: peripheral blood mononuclear cells (PBMCs), taken when the disease was refractory, from a patient treated with antithyroid drugs. Here the CDR3 reads CASSQGTSGSSGANVLTF. CDR3 in DNA: TGTGCCAGCAGCCAGGGGACTAGCGGCAGCTCTGGGGCCAACGTCCTGACTTTC.